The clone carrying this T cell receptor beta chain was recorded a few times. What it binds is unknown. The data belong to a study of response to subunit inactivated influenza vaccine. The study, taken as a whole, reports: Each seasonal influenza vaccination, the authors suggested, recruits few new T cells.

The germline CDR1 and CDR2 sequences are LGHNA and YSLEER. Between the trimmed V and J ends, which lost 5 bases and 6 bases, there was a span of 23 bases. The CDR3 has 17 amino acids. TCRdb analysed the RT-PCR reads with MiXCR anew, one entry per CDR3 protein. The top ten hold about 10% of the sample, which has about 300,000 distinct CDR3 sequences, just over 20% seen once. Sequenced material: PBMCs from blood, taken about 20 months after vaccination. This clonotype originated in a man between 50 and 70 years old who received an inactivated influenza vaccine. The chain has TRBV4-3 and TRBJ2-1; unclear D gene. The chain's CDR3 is CASSNKIGTRDTNEQFF. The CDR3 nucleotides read TGCGCCAGCAGCAACAAGATCGGAACCCGAGATACCAATGAGCAGTTCTTC.